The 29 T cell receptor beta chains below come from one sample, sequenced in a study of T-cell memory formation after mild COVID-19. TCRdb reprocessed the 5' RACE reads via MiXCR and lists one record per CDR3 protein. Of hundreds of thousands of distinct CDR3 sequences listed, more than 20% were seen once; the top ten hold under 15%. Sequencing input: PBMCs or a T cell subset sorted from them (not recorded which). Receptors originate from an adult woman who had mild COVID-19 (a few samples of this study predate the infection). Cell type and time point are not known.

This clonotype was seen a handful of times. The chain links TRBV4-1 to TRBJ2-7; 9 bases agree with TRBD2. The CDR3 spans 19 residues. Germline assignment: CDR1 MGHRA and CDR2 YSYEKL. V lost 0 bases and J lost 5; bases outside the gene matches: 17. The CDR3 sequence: CASSQDVGSRGGDENEQYF. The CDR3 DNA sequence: TGCGCCAGCAGCCAAGACGTAGGGTCCCGCGGGGGGGACGAAAACGAGCAGTACTTC.

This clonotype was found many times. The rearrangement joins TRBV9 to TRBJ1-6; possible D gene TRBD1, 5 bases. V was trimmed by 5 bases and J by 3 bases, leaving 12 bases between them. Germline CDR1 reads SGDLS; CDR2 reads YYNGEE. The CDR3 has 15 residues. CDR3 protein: CASSTGDGYNSPLHF. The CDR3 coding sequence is TGTGCCAGCAGTACTGGGGACGGCTATAATTCACCCCTCCACTTT.

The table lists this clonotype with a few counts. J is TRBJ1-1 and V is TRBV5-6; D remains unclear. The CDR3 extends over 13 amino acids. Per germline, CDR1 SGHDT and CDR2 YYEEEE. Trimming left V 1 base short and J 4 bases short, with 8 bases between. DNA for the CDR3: TGTGCCAGCAGCTTGCAGGCGGTCACTGAAGCTTTCTTT. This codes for CASSLQAVTEAFF. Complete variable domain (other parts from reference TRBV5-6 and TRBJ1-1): DAGVTQSPTHLIKTRGQQVTLRCSPKSGHDTVSWYQQALGQGPQFIFQYYEEEERQRGNFPDRFSGHQFPNYSSELNVNALLLGDSALYLCASSLQAVTEAFFGQGTRLTVV.

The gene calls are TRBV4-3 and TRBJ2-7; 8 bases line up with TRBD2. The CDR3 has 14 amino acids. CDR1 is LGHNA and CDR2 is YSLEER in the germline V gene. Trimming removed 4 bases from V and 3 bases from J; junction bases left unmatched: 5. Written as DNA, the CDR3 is TGCGCCAGCAGCCTTAGCGGGACGCACTACGAGCAGTACTTC. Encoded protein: CASSLSGTHYEQYF.

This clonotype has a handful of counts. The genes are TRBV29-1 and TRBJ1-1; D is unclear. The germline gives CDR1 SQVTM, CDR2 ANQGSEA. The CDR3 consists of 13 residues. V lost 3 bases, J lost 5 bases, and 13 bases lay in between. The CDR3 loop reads CSVEGQAGTEAFF. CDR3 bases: TGCAGCGTTGAGGGTCAGGCTGGAACTGAAGCTTTCTTT.

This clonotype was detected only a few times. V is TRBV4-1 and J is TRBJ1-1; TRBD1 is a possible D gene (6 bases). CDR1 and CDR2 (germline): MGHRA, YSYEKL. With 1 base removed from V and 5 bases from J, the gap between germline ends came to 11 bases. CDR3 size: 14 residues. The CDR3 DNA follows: TGCGCCAGCAGCCAAGGCAGGGGTGGAACTGAAGCTTTCTTT. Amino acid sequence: CASSQGRGGTEAFF.

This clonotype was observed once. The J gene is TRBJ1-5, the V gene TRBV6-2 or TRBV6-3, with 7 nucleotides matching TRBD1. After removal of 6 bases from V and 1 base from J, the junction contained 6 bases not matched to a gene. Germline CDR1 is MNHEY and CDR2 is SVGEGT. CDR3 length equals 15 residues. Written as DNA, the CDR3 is TGTGCCAGCAGCCGACAGGGACTCAGCAATCAGCCCCAGCATTTT. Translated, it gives CASSRQGLSNQPQHF.

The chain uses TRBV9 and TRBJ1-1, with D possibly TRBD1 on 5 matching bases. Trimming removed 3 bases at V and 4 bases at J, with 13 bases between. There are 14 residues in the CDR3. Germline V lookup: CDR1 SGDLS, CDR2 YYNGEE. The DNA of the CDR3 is TGTGCCAGCAGCGCCTCCGATAGGGGCACTGAAGCTTTCTTT. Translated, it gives CASSASDRGTEAFF.

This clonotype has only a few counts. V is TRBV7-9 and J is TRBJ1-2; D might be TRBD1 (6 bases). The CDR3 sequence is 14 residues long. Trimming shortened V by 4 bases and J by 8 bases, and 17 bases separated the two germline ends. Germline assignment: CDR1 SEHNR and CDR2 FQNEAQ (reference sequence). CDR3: CASSSGPGARGYTF. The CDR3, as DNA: TGTGCCAGCAGCTCGGGGCCAGGGGCACGGGGCTACACCTTC.

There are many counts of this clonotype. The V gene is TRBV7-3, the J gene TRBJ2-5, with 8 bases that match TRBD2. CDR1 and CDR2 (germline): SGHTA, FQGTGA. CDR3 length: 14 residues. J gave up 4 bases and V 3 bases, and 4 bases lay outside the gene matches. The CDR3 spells CASSLGGGPETQYF. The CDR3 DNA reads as TGTGCCAGCAGCTTGGGCGGGGGGCCAGAGACCCAGTACTTC.

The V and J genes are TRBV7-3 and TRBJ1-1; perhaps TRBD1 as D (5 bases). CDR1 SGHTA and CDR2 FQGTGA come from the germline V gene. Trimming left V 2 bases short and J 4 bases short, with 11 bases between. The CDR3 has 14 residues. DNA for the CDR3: TGTGCCAGCAGCTTATACTCGGGGGTCACTGAAGCTTTCTTT. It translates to CASSLYSGVTEAFF. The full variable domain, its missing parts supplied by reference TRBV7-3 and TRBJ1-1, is GAGVSQTPSNKVTEKGKYVELRCDPISGHTALYWYRQSLGQGPEFLIYFQGTGAADDSGLPNDRFFAVRPEGSVSTLKIQRTERGDSAVYLCASSLYSGVTEAFFGQGTRLTVV.

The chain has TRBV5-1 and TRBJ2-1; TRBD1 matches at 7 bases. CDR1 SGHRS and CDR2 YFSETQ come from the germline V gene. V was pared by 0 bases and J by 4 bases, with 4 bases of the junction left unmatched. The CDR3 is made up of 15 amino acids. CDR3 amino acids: CASSLEPGGYNEQFF. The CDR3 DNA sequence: TGCGCCAGCAGCTTGGAGCCAGGGGGTTACAATGAGCAGTTCTTC.

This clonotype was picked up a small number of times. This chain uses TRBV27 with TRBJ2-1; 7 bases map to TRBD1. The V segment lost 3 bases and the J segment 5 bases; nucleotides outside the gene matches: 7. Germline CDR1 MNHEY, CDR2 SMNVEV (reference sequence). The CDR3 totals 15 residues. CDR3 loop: CASSFRDRPNNEQFF. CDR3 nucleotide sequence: TGTGCCAGCAGTTTCCGGGACAGACCTAACAATGAGCAGTTCTTC.

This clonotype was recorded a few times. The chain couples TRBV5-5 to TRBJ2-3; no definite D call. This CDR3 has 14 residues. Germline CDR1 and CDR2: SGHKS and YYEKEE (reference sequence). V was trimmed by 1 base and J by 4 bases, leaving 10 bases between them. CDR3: CASSLRIQSDTQYF. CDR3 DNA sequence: TGTGCCAGCAGCTTGCGCATTCAGTCAGATACGCAGTATTTT.

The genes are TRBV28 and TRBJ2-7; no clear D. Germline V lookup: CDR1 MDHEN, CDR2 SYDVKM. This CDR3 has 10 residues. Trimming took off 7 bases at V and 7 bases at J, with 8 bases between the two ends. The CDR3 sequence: CASKGGEQYF. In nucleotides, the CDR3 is TGTGCCAGCAAAGGTGGGGAGCAGTACTTC.

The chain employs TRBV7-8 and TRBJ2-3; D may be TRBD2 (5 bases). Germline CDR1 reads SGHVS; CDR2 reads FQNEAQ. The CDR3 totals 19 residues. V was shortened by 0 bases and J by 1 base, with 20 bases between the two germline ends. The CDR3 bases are TGTGCCAGCAGCTTAGCAAGGCGCGAGAGGGCGGCACGCACAGATACGCAGTATTTT. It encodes CASSLARRERAARTDTQYF.

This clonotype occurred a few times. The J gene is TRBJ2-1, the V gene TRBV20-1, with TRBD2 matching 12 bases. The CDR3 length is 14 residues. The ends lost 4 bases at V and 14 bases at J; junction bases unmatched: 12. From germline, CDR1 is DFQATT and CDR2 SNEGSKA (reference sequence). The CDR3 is CSATRLAGDGVEFF. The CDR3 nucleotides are TGCAGTGCTACCAGACTAGCGGGAGATGGCGTGGAGTTCTTC.

CDR3 DNA sequence: TGTGCCAGCAGCCGAGGGACAGGTCGGATGTACGAGCAGTACTTC. Encoded protein: CASSRGTGRMYEQYF. The chain combines TRBV6-2 or TRBV6-3 with TRBJ2-7, with 8 positions matching TRBD1. This CDR3 has 15 amino acids. Germline V gives CDR1 MNHEY, CDR2 SVGEGT. J gave up 4 bases and V 6 bases, and 11 bases lay outside the gene matches.

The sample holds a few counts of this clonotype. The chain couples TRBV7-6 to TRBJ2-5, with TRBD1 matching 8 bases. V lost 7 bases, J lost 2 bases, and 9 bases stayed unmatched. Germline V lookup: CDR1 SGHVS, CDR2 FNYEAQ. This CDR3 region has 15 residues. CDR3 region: CASTLYQGAQETQYF. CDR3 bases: TGTGCCAGCACCCTTTATCAGGGGGCTCAAGAGACCCAGTACTTC. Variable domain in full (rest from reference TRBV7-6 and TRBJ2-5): GAGVSQSPRYKVTKRGQDVALRCDPISGHVSLYWYRQALGQGPEFLTYFNYEAQQDKSGLPNDRFSAERPEGSISTLTIQRTEQRDSAMYRCASTLYQGAQETQYFGPGTRLLVL.

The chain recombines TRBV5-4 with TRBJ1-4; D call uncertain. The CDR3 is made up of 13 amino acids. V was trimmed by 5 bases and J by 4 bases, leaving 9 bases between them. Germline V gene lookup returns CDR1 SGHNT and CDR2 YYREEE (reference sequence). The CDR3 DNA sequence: TGTGCCAGCAGGCCGTCCGGTAATGAAAAACTGTTTTTT. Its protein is CASRPSGNEKLFF.

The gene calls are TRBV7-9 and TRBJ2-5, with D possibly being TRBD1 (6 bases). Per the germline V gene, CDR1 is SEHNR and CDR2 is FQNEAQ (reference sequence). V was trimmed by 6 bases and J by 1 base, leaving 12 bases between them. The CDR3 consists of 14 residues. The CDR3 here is CASRFQGPQETQYF. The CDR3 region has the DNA TGTGCCAGCAGGTTTCAGGGGCCCCAAGAGACCCAGTACTTC.

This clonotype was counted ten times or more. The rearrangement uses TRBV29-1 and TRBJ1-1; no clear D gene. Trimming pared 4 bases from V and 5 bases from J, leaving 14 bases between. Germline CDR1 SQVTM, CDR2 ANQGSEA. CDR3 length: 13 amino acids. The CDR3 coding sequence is TGCAGCGTTGGGGAGGCCACGGGGACTGAAGCTTTCTTT. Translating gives CSVGEATGTEAFF.

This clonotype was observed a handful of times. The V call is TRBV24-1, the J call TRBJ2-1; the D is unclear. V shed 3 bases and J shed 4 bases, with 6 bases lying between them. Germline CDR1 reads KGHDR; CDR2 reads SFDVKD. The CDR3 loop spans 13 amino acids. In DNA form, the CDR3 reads TGTGCCACCAGTGATGGGCTGTACAATGAGCAGTTCTTC. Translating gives CATSDGLYNEQFF.

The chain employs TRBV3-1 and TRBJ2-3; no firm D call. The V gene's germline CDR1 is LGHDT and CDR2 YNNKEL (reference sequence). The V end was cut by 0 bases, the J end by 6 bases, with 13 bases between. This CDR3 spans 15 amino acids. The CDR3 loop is CASSQEIQVSDTQYF. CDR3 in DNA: TGTGCCAGCAGCCAAGAGATTCAAGTTTCGGATACGCAGTATTTT.

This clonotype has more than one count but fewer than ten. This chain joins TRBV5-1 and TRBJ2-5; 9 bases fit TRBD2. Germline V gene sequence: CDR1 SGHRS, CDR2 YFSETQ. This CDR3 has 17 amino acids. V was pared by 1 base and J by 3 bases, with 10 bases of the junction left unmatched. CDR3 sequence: CASSLRSLAGVEETQYF. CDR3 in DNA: TGCGCCAGCAGCTTGCGAAGCTTAGCGGGAGTGGAAGAGACCCAGTACTTC.

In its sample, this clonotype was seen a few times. In DNA form, the CDR3 reads TGCGCCAGCAGCCAATTAGTCAACGTAGAGCTGTTTTTT. It translates to CASSQLVNVELFF. The V and J genes are TRBV4-1 and TRBJ1-4; no clear D. The length of the CDR3 is 13 residues. V lost 2 bases to trimming and J lost 14 bases, with 15 bases between them. Germline assignment: CDR1 MGHRA and CDR2 YSYEKL.

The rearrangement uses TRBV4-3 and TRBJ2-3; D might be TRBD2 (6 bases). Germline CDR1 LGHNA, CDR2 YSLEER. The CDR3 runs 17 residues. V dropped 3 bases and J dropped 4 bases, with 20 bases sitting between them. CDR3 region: CASSQDPRGFGADTQYF. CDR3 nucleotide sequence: TGCGCCAGCAGCCAGGATCCTCGGGGGTTCGGGGCAGATACGCAGTATTTT.

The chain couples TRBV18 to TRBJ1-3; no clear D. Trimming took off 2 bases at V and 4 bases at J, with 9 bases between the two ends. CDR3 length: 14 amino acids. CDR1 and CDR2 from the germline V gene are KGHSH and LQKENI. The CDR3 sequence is CASSPGSGGNTIYF. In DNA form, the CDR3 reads TGTGCCAGCTCACCAGGGAGTGGAGGAAACACCATATATTTT. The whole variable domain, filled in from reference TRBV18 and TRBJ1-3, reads NAGVMQNPRHLVRRRGQEARLRCSPMKGHSHVYWYRQLPEEGLKFMVYLQKENIIDESGMPKERFSAEFPKEGPSILRIQQVVRGDSAAYFCASSPGSGGNTIYFGEGSWLTVV.

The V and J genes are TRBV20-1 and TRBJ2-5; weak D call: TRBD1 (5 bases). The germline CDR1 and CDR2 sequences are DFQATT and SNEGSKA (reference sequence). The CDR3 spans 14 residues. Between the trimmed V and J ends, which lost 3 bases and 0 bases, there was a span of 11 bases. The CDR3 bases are TGCAGTGCTAGCTGGCAGGGATACCAAGAGACCCAGTACTTC. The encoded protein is CSASWQGYQETQYF.